The source of this T cell receptor beta chain is a study of identical twins. Germline-derived CDR1 and CDR2 are MNHEY and SMNVEV (reference sequence). This CDR3 contains 16 residues. Deletions cut 1 base from V and 0 bases from J, with 12 bases between. MiXCR, run by TCRdb on the 5' RACE reads, gives a single entry per CDR3 protein. Here the sample spans some 630,000 distinct CDR3 sequences, just over 7% being singletons. A further study also used this sample, focusing on yellow fever vaccine responses in identical twins.

The sequenced sample was PBMCs. This TCR was sampled from a woman aged 18-35 years in good health. The J gene is TRBJ1-1, the V gene TRBV27; possible D gene TRBD1, 5 bases. CDR3 DNA: TGTGCCAGCAGTTTATGGCAGGGAGGGTTGAACACTGAAGCTTTCTTT. Its protein product is CASSLWQGGLNTEAFF.